These 8 T cell receptor beta chains came from one sample sequenced in a study of cytomegalovirus exposure and HLA in healthy donors. A multiplex PCR was run with 60 Vbeta primers and 13 Jbeta primers. TCRdb's copy holds only in-frame clones and misses some; the assay was immunoSEQ multiplex PCR. The sample gives about 98,000 clones, 70% to 80% of which show up once; roughly 11% is in the top ten. The specimen was PBMCs. The source is a man younger than 35 in good health and CMV-seropositive.

V gene TRBV30 combines with J gene TRBJ2-2; 15 positions match TRBD2. The V and J ends lost 4 bases and 0 bases, in that order; junction bases with no gene match: 21. Germline lookup yields CDR1 GTSNPN and CDR2 SVGIG (reference sequence). The CDR3 sequence is 23 residues long. The CDR3 region is CAWTRRGQGLAGGFAANTGELFF. DNA of the CDR3: TGTGCCTGGACCAGGAGAGGACAGGGACTAGCGGGGGGATTCGCTGCGAACACCGGGGAGCTGTTTTTT.

V gene TRBV28 combines with J gene TRBJ1-2; 8 nucleotides line up with TRBD1. Germline CDR1 MDHEN, CDR2 SYDVKM. The CDR3 has 15 amino acids. Trimming cost V 5 bases and J 8 bases; bases outside gene matches: 13. The CDR3 DNA follows: TGTGCCAGCAGTGGCCCGGGACAGGCCCGGGGGGGCTACACCTTC. As protein: CASSGPGQARGGYTF.

The chain is built from TRBV28 and TRBJ2-7, with D possibly TRBD1 on 6 matching bases. Germline V lookup: CDR1 MDHEN, CDR2 SYDVKM. This CDR3 has 15 amino acids. The V gene lost 3 bases and the J gene lost 4 bases, with 16 bases spanning the gap. The CDR3 DNA is TGTGCCAGCAGTTTTAAAGGACAGACGGGGTACGAGCAGTACTTC. Translation gives CASSFKGQTGYEQYF.

The CDR3 bases are TGTGCCAGCAGCCAACTCGAGGGCCTAGAGACCCAGTACTTC. Translating it yields CASSQLEGLETQYF. The chain has TRBV4-2 and TRBJ2-5; TRBD2 might be the D (5 bases). The CDR3 runs to 14 residues. From germline, CDR1 is LGHNA and CDR2 YNFKEQ. The ends were cut back, 2 bases at V and 4 bases at J, with 11 bases in the middle.

DNA of the CDR3: TGTGCCAGCTCACCAACGACAGGGGGCCTTAACGAGCAGTACTTC. This encodes CASSPTTGGLNEQYF. The chain combines TRBV18 with TRBJ2-7, with TRBD1 identical over 10 bases. Looked up from germline, CDR1 is KGHSH and CDR2 is LQKENI. The CDR3 totals 15 residues. The J segment lost 5 bases and the V segment lost 2 bases, leaving 6 bases of the junction unmatched.

This chain connects TRBV27 to TRBJ2-1; 13 nucleotides align to TRBD2. Trimming removed 5 bases from V and 7 bases from J; junction bases left unmatched: 8. The CDR3 is made up of 16 amino acids. The germline V gene has CDR1 MNHEY and CDR2 SMNVEV (reference sequence). In nucleotides, the CDR3 is TGTGCCAGCAGTCCAAGGACTAGCGGGGGTGTTAATGAGCAGTTCTTC. Protein product: CASSPRTSGGVNEQFF.

This clone was counted a few times. At the DNA level, this CDR3 is encoded by other sequences in the same sample as well. The V gene is TRBV6-5, the J gene TRBJ1-1; D remains unclear. Germline values: CDR1 MNHEY, CDR2 SVGAGI. There are 14 residues in the CDR3. V was trimmed by 0 bases and J by 0 bases, leaving 5 bases between them. CDR3 DNA: TGTGCCAGCAGTTACTCGACACTGAACACTGAAGCTTTCTTT. Protein: CASSYSTLNTEAFF.

This rearrangement joins TRBV19 to TRBJ2-1; 7 nucleotides align to TRBD1. Germline loops: CDR1 LNHDA, CDR2 SQIVND (reference sequence). CDR3 size: 15 residues. V dropped 8 bases and J dropped 0; count of bases not matched to a gene: 7. CDR3 loop: CASAPDRASYNEQFF. The CDR3 bases are TGTGCCAGTGCACCAGACAGGGCCTCCTACAATGAGCAGTTCTTC. Combining the CDR3 with reference TRBV19 and TRBJ2-1 gives the whole variable domain DGGITQSPKYLFRKEGQNVTLSCEQNLNHDAMYWYRQDPGQGLRLIYYSQIVNDFQKGDIAEGYSVSREKKESFPLTVTSAQKNPTAFYLCASAPDRASYNEQFFGPGTRLTVL.